The subject of this entry is one TCR beta chain. No antigen is known for it. This specimen belongs to a study of monozygotic twins with inflammatory bowel disease. Regarding the study as a whole: A distinction between different T cell subtypes was not possible. Healthy co-twins showed greater TCRbeta diversity (inverse Simpson) than IBD patients.

Following a re-call of the 5' RACE reads, TCRdb has one entry per CDR3 protein and lacks DNA. The listing records roughly 170,000 distinct CDR3 sequences. CDR1 is MNHEY and CDR2 is SVGEGT in the germline V gene. The CDR3 has 15 residues. Sequencing input: blood. This clonotype was sampled from a human donor with ulcerative colitis or Crohn's disease, or a healthy co-twin of an affected twin (not recorded which). The chain joins TRBV6-2 or TRBV6-3 to TRBJ2-1. This chain's CDR3 is CASSSLVTNYNEQFF.